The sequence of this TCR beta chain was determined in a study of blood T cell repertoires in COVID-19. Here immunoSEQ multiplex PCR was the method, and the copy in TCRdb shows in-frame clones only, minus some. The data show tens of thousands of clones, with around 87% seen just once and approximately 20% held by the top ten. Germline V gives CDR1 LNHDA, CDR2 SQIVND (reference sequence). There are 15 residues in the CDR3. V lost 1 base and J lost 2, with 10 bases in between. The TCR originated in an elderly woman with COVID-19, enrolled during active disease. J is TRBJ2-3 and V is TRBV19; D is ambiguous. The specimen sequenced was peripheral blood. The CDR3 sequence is CASSIAGRNTDTQYF. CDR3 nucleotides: TGTGCCAGTAGTATAGCAGGCAGAAACACAGATACGCAGTATTTT.